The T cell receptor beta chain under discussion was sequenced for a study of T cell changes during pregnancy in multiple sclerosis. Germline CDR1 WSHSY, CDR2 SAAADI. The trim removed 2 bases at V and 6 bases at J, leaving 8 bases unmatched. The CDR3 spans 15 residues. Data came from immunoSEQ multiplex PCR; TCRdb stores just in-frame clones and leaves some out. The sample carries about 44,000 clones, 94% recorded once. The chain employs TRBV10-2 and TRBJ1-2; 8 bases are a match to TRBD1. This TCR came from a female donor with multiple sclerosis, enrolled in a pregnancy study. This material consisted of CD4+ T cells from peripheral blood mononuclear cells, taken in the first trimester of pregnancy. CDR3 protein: CASSETRQGANGYTF. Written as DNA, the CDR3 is TGCGCCAGCAGTGAGACGCGGCAGGGGGCGAATGGCTACACCTTC.